These 22 T cell receptor beta chains were sequenced from one sample in a study of cytomegalovirus exposure and HLA in healthy donors. In the PCR, 60 Vbeta and 13 Jbeta primers were used. Libraries were prepared by immunoSEQ multiplex PCR; TCRdb keeps only in-frame clonotypes and omits some of them. The sample has under 100,000 clones; about three fifths are singletons. The material sequenced was PBMCs. The receptors were gathered from a woman aged 25 to 45 in good health and CMV-seropositive.

The CDR3 DNA sequence: TGCGCCAGCAGCTTTCACAGGACAGGGCGGGCCGGGGAGCTGTTTTTT. Translation gives CASSFHRTGRAGELFF. This chain joins TRBV5-1 and TRBJ2-2; 8 bases match TRBD1. The CDR3 runs 16 residues. Looked up from germline, CDR1 is SGHRS and CDR2 is YFSETQ. With 2 bases clipped from V and 6 bases from J, the junction kept 9 bases outside the gene matches.

Only a few counts were recorded for this clone. The rearrangement links TRBV4-3 to TRBJ2-3; D is unclear. The V end lost 1 base, the J end lost 4 bases, and 15 bases lay between the germline ends. The CDR3 is made up of 16 amino acids. Looked up from germline, CDR1 is LGHNA and CDR2 is YSLEER. The chain's CDR3 is CASSQANLIASDTQYF. CDR3 in DNA: TGCGCCAGCAGCCAAGCGAACCTTATAGCCTCAGATACGCAGTATTTT.

The chain recombines TRBV5-1 with TRBJ2-5; a possible D gene is TRBD2 (7 bases). The CDR3 sequence is 13 residues long. V was pared by 2 bases and J by 5 bases, with 10 bases between. CDR1 SGHRS and CDR2 YFSETQ come from the germline V gene. DNA of the CDR3: TGCGCCAGCAGCTTAGGGGGGGTGGAGACCCAGTACTTC. It encodes CASSLGGVETQYF.

This clone was detected only a few times. The V and J genes are TRBV7-9 and TRBJ1-3; D may be TRBD1 (5 bases). Germline CDR1 SEHNR, CDR2 FQNEAQ (reference sequence). The V end lost 3 bases, the J end lost 0 bases, and 15 bases lay between the germline ends. The CDR3 is made up of 17 amino acids. Written as DNA, the CDR3 is TGTGCCAGCAGCTTTCATACAGGCGATTACTCTGGAAACACCATATATTTT. Encoded protein: CASSFHTGDYSGNTIYF.

This chain uses TRBV19 with TRBJ1-5, with D unclear. The V gene lost 4 bases and the J gene lost 0 bases, with 16 bases spanning the gap. CDR1 and CDR2 (germline): LNHDA, SQIVND (reference sequence). The CDR3 totals 17 residues. The CDR3 sequence: CASSKVGSSYSNQPQHF. The CDR3 nucleotides read TGTGCCAGTAGTAAGGTGGGGAGTTCATATAGCAATCAGCCCCAGCATTTT.

This chain joins TRBV29-1 and TRBJ1-1, with D maybe TRBD1 (5 bases). The CDR3 contains 11 residues. Germline V gene data show CDR1 as SQVTM and CDR2 as ANQGSEA. For the CDR3, the DNA is TGCGGATCGGAGGGGTTGGGAGAAGCTTTCTTT. Amino acid sequence: CGSEGLGEAFF. Looking up the rest from reference TRBV29-1 and TRBJ1-1 gives the full variable domain: SAVISQKPSRDICQRGTSLTIQCQVDSQVTMMFWYRQQPGQSLTLIATANQGSEATYESGFVIDKFPISRPNLTFSTLTVSNMSPEDSSIYLCGSEGLGEAFFGQGTRLTVV.

V and J are TRBV6-1 and TRBJ1-2; possible D gene TRBD1, 6 bases. Trimming left V 7 bases short and J 2 bases short, with 17 bases between. Germline V gene data show CDR1 as MNHNS and CDR2 as SASEGT. The CDR3 length is 15 residues. The CDR3 protein is CASNSRDRTNYGYTF. CDR3 nucleotide sequence: TGTGCCAGCAACTCGAGAGACAGGACGAACTATGGCTACACCTTC.

This chain uses TRBV27 with TRBJ2-5, with 7 bases identical to TRBD1. The J call may be in error: the DNA end matches TRBJ2-7 better. The CDR3 is made up of 13 amino acids. Germline lookup yields CDR1 MNHEY and CDR2 SMNVEV (reference sequence). The CDR3 DNA reads as TGTGCCAGCAGCGTAGGGACAGCCTACGAGCAGTACTTC. Translating it yields CASSVGTAYEQYF.

V gene TRBV19 combines with J gene TRBJ2-7; 11 nucleotides agree with TRBD1. With V trimmed by 5 bases and J by 3 bases, 3 bases remained unmatched. The germline gives CDR1 LNHDA, CDR2 SQIVND (reference sequence). This CDR3 has 14 amino acids. CDR3 in amino acids: CASSSGQGGYEQYF. The CDR3 nucleotides are TGTGCCAGTAGTTCGGGACAGGGGGGCTACGAGCAGTACTTC.

The rearrangement joins TRBV7-8 to TRBJ1-4; 7 bases match TRBD1. This CDR3 contains 15 residues. V was clipped by 3 bases and J by 6 bases; unmatched bases: 7. CDR1 and CDR2 from the germline V gene are SGHVS and FQNEAQ. The CDR3 DNA is TGTGCCAGCAGCTTGCCGGGACAGACCCATGAAAAACTGTTTTTT. Amino acid sequence: CASSLPGQTHEKLFF.

This chain links TRBV29-1 with TRBJ2-1; 9 nucleotides line up with TRBD1. CDR1 and CDR2 from the germline V gene are SQVTM and ANQGSEA. The J segment lost 4 bases and the V segment lost 7 bases, leaving 5 bases of the junction unmatched. The CDR3 has 13 amino acids. DNA for the CDR3: TGCAGCGCCGACAGGGGGTCATACAATGAGCAGTTCTTC. Encoded protein: CSADRGSYNEQFF.

This chain links TRBV27 with TRBJ1-6; 9 bases map to TRBD1. V was pared by 3 bases and J by 7 bases, with 1 base of the junction left unmatched. Germline V gene data show CDR1 as MNHEY and CDR2 as SMNVEV (reference sequence). The CDR3 runs to 14 residues. The CDR3 bases are TGTGCCAGCAGTTTTGACAGGGGGAATTCACCCCTCCACTTT. This codes for CASSFDRGNSPLHF.

The rearrangement joins TRBV4-1 to TRBJ1-1; TRBD1 might be the D (6 bases). Looked up from germline, CDR1 is MGHRA and CDR2 is YSYEKL. The CDR3 has 15 residues. Trimming pared 2 bases from V and 3 bases from J, leaving 13 bases between. The CDR3 region has the DNA TGCGCCAGCAGCCAAAGTACAGGGCGGGACACTGAAGCTTTCTTT. Encoded protein: CASSQSTGRDTEAFF.

The rearrangement joins TRBV7-6 to TRBJ2-1; TRBD1 aligns across 10 bases. The germline CDR1 and CDR2 sequences are SGHVS and FNYEAQ. J lost 7 bases, V lost 10 bases, and 10 bases had no gene match. There are 14 residues in the CDR3. The DNA for the CDR3 is TGTGCCACCTCGACAGGGGGCGCGGGGAATGAGCAGTTCTTC. Translated, it gives CATSTGGAGNEQFF.

V is TRBV15 and J is TRBJ1-5; D unclear. The CDR3 covers 15 residues. The V and J ends lost 0 bases and 11 bases respectively, with 17 bases between them. The germline V gene encodes CDR1 LNHNV and CDR2 YYDKDF (reference sequence). CDR3 loop: CATSRDLAGGKAQHF. In nucleotides, the CDR3 is TGTGCCACCAGCAGAGATTTGGCAGGAGGAAAGGCCCAGCATTTT.

This clone was observed a handful of times. CDR3 sequence: CASSPEMNTEAFF. The CDR3 DNA sequence: TGTGCCAGCAGCCCGGAGATGAACACTGAAGCTTTCTTT. This chain connects TRBV7-3 to TRBJ1-1; D unresolved. The CDR3 length is 13 residues. CDR1 is SGHTA and CDR2 is FQGTGA in the germline V gene. The ends were cut back, 5 bases at V and 0 bases at J, with 7 bases in the middle.

V is TRBV9 and J is TRBJ2-5, with 8 nucleotides matching TRBD1. The trim removed 1 base at V and 5 bases at J, leaving 7 bases unmatched. The CDR3 is made up of 15 amino acids. Germline lookup yields CDR1 SGDLS and CDR2 YYNGEE. The CDR3: CASSVIQGGRETQYF. The CDR3 DNA is TGTGCCAGCAGCGTAATACAGGGGGGTAGGGAGACCCAGTACTTC.

In this sample, this clone turned up a few times. V is TRBV4-2 and J is TRBJ1-2; D is undetermined. There are 15 residues in the CDR3. From germline, CDR1 is LGHNA and CDR2 YNFKEQ. V was trimmed by 0 bases and J by 2 bases, leaving 10 bases between them. This chain's CDR3 is CASSQDSQVNYGYTF. In DNA form, the CDR3 reads TGTGCCAGCAGCCAAGATAGCCAAGTAAACTATGGCTACACCTTC.

The gene calls are TRBV6-5 and TRBJ1-4; maybe TRBD1 (5 bases). Trimming removed 8 bases at V and 7 bases at J, with 11 bases between. Germline lookup yields CDR1 MNHEY and CDR2 SVGAGI. The CDR3 length is 12 residues. The CDR3 is CASGTQGEKLFF. The DNA of the CDR3 is TGTGCCAGCGGCACGCAGGGTGAAAAACTGTTTTTT.

J is TRBJ1-2 and V is TRBV7-6; D not certain. CDR3 size: 14 residues. Germline CDR1 SGHVS, CDR2 FNYEAQ. V lost 3 bases and J 0 bases, leaving 8 bases between the germline ends. The CDR3 region has the DNA TGTGCCAGCAGCTTCGACGGGGCTAACTATGGCTACACCTTC. This gives the protein CASSFDGANYGYTF.

This rearrangement joins TRBV6-1 to TRBJ1-6; no definite D call. Germline CDR1 MNHNS, CDR2 SASEGT. The CDR3 is made up of 14 amino acids. The V end was cut by 8 bases, the J end by 2 bases, with 10 bases between. CDR3 protein: CASLPRTYNSPLHF. The CDR3 bases are TGTGCCAGCCTTCCGCGAACCTATAATTCACCCCTCCACTTT.

This chain links TRBV5-1 with TRBJ2-7; possibly TRBD2 for D (5 bases). The CDR3 has 13 amino acids. Germline CDR1 reads SGHRS; CDR2 reads YFSETQ. V was clipped by 1 base and J by 3 bases, with 8 bases between them. The CDR3 spells CASSLPSGYEQYF. The CDR3 DNA follows: TGCGCCAGCAGCTTGCCCAGCGGCTACGAGCAGTACTTC.